These 32 T cell receptor beta chains were all obtained from the same sample, sequenced in a study of control samples from healthy donors and cancer patients. Some clones are missing from TCRdb's copy, which holds only in-frame ones; the method was immunoSEQ multiplex PCR. Counted here are about 98,000 clones, about 80% occurring once; the ten biggest clones make up approximately 10%. Sequenced sample: blood. The receptors stem from a woman in her 30s in good health.

The rearrangement joins TRBV30 to TRBJ1-4, with no clear D. Trimming stripped 2 bases from V and 0 bases from J, with 7 bases between. Germline V gene sequence: CDR1 GTSNPN, CDR2 SVGIG (reference sequence). This CDR3 contains 14 residues. The DNA for the CDR3 is TGTGCCTGGAGTAGGGCCCCAACTAATGAAAAACTGTTTTTT. Protein sequence: CAWSRAPTNEKLFF.

The chain links TRBV7-2 to TRBJ1-3; no clear D. The CDR3 covers 12 residues. The germline CDR1 and CDR2 sequences are SGHTA and FQGNSA. Deletions cut 5 bases from V and 5 bases from J, with 7 bases between. The CDR3 region is CASSLNRNTIYF. For the CDR3, the DNA is TGTGCCAGCAGCCTGAACCGAAACACCATATATTTT.

CDR3 DNA: TGTGCCAGCAGCCAAGGAGGGACCCCCTCCTACGAGCAGTACTTC. The encoded protein is CASSQGGTPSYEQYF. The genes are TRBV3-1 (or the pseudogene TRBV3-2) and TRBJ2-7, with D perhaps assigned TRBD1 or TRBD2 (5 bases each). Germline assignment: CDR1 LGHDT and CDR2 YNNKEL (reference sequence). With 1 base removed from V and 0 bases from J, the gap between germline ends came to 10 bases. The CDR3 length is 15 residues.

V gene TRBV7-2 combines with J gene TRBJ1-6; D remains unclear. The CDR3 spans 14 residues. Germline V gives CDR1 SGHTA, CDR2 FQGNSA. Trimming pared 5 bases from V and 5 bases from J, leaving 10 bases between. In nucleotides, the CDR3 is TGTGCCAGCAGCCGGAGGGCCAATAATTCACCCCTCCACTTT. It yields the protein CASSRRANNSPLHF.

Here the CDR3 reads CASSVSRGGGSYEQYF. The CDR3 DNA is TGTGCCAGCAGCGTATCAAGGGGCGGTGGGTCCTACGAGCAGTACTTC. The chain joins TRBV9 to TRBJ2-7; D is possibly TRBD1 (5 bases). From germline, CDR1 is SGDLS and CDR2 YYNGEE. The CDR3 covers 16 residues. V lost 1 base to trimming and J lost 1 base, with 15 bases between them.

V usage is TRBV5-1 and J usage is TRBJ2-1, with 9 bases aligning to TRBD1. The CDR3 runs 14 residues. The ends lost 5 bases at V and 9 bases at J; junction bases unmatched: 9. Germline V gene sequence: CDR1 SGHRS, CDR2 YFSETQ. CDR3 in amino acids: CASSSGTGWGEQFF. The CDR3 DNA is TGCGCCAGCAGTTCCGGGACAGGGTGGGGTGAGCAGTTCTTC.

The gene calls are TRBV5-6 and TRBJ1-3; no firm D call. Looked up from germline, CDR1 is SGHDT and CDR2 is YYEEEE. This CDR3 has 14 amino acids. V gave up 1 base and J gave up 0 bases, with 5 bases separating them. The CDR3 loop is CASSLSYSGNTIYF. Written as DNA, the CDR3 is TGTGCCAGCAGCTTGTCGTACTCTGGAAACACCATATATTTT.

This chain links TRBV10-2 with TRBJ1-3; D ambiguous. Trimming pared 6 bases from V and 0 bases from J, leaving 9 bases between. CDR1 is WSHSY and CDR2 is SAAADI in the germline V gene. This CDR3 has 14 residues. CDR3 sequence (DNA): TGCGCCAGCAGCCCCCAGAGCTCTGGAAACACCATATATTTT. Protein: CASSPQSSGNTIYF.

The V call is TRBV7-2, the J call TRBJ2-1, with 7 bases that match TRBD2. The J segment lost 10 bases and the V segment lost 0 bases, leaving 3 bases of the junction unmatched. CDR3 length: 13 amino acids. Germline assignment: CDR1 SGHTA and CDR2 FQGNSA. Here the CDR3 DNA reads TGTGCCAGCAGCTTAGCACTAGCGCTCGAGCAGTTCTTC. Its protein product is CASSLALALEQFF.

This clone has only one observation. The chain links TRBV4-3 to TRBJ2-3, with D possibly called TRBD1 or TRBD2 (5 bases each). This CDR3 region has 14 residues. Germline lookup yields CDR1 LGHNA and CDR2 YSLEER. Trimming shortened V by 4 bases and J by 6 bases, and 14 bases separated the two germline ends. The CDR3 nucleotides read TGCGCCAGCAGCCCTGGGACGGCAAGTGATACGCAGTATTTT. It specifies CASSPGTASDTQYF.

This chain uses TRBV6-6 with TRBJ1-1, with D unresolved. In germline, CDR1 is MNHNY, CDR2 SVGAGI (reference sequence). V was shortened by 0 bases and J by 6 bases, with 11 bases between the two germline ends. The CDR3 loop spans 14 amino acids. The CDR3 DNA sequence: TGTGCCAGCAGTTACTCGAGTCGTGTGGCTGAAGCTTTCTTT. This encodes CASSYSSRVAEAFF.

The chain recombines TRBV5-1 with TRBJ2-5; D call uncertain. Germline V gives CDR1 SGHRS, CDR2 YFSETQ. There are 15 residues in the CDR3. The V end was cut by 4 bases, the J end by 0 bases, with 13 bases between. This chain's CDR3 is CASSGLGRYQETQYF. The CDR3 region has the DNA TGCGCCAGCAGCGGGCTAGGACGGTACCAAGAGACCCAGTACTTC.

V usage is TRBV6-6 and J usage is TRBJ1-2; D gene uncertain. CDR3 length: 10 amino acids. Trimming removed 6 bases at V and 8 bases at J, with 7 bases between. Germline V lookup: CDR1 MNHNY, CDR2 SVGAGI (reference sequence). Here the CDR3 reads CASRLRGYTF. The CDR3 region has the DNA TGTGCCAGCAGGCTACGCGGCTACACCTTC.

The CDR3 DNA is TGTGCCAGCAGCCCCATAGCGGGGGGGCGCGAGACCCAGTACTTC. Its translation is CASSPIAGGRETQYF. The J gene is TRBJ2-5, the V gene TRBV5-5, with 11 nucleotides matching TRBD2. Per germline, CDR1 SGHKS and CDR2 YYEKEE (reference sequence). V lost 4 bases, J lost 5 bases, and 7 bases stayed unmatched. The CDR3 has 15 residues.

This clone occurred once. The CDR3 DNA is TGTGCCAGCAGATACGACCGCTACGACTATGGCTACACCTTC. The encoded protein is CASRYDRYDYGYTF. This sequence joins TRBV6-2 or TRBV6-3 and TRBJ1-2; D not certain. Germline CDR1 reads MNHEY; CDR2 reads SVGEGT. Trimming shortened V by 6 bases and J by 3 bases, and 14 bases separated the two germline ends. The CDR3 contains 14 residues.

V is TRBV29-1 and J is TRBJ1-2; the D is unclear. Per germline, CDR1 SQVTM and CDR2 ANQGSEA. The CDR3 covers 15 residues. The V gene lost 4 bases and the J gene lost 3 bases, with 18 bases spanning the gap. CDR3 DNA sequence: TGCAGCGTTGTCCATCAGGAGGGAGTCTACTATGGCTACACCTTC. Protein sequence: CSVVHQEGVYYGYTF.

The V and J genes are TRBV19 and TRBJ2-2; perhaps TRBD2 as D (5 bases). CDR1 and CDR2 (germline): LNHDA, SQIVND (reference sequence). V lost 5 bases and J lost 7, with 17 bases in between. The CDR3 loop spans 15 amino acids. CDR3: CASSPLGYGDGELFF. CDR3 DNA sequence: TGTGCCAGTAGTCCCCTGGGGTACGGGGACGGGGAGCTGTTTTTT.

The chain uses TRBV4-3 and TRBJ2-3, with D possibly matching TRBD2 (5 bases). V lost 4 bases, J lost 1 base, and 18 bases lay in between. The CDR3 runs 17 residues. Germline CDR1 LGHNA, CDR2 YSLEER. In DNA form, the CDR3 reads TGCGCCAGCAGCCCATTCCTCGGGGTTGTTGGCACAGATACGCAGTATTTT. Its translation is CASSPFLGVVGTDTQYF.

V and J are TRBV19 and TRBJ2-5; D remains unclear. Trimming left V 3 bases short and J 2 bases short, with 7 bases between. The length of the CDR3 is 13 residues. Germline values: CDR1 LNHDA, CDR2 SQIVND (reference sequence). CDR3 loop: CASSMQNQETQYF. CDR3 in DNA: TGTGCCAGTAGTATGCAAAATCAAGAGACCCAGTACTTC. Full variable domain (rest looked up from reference TRBV19 and TRBJ2-5): DGGITQSPKYLFRKEGQNVTLSCEQNLNHDAMYWYRQDPGQGLRLIYYSQIVNDFQKGDIAEGYSVSREKKESFPLTVTSAQKNPTAFYLCASSMQNQETQYFGPGTRLLVL.

Turning to this clone: The sample carries other DNA sequences with the same CDR3. This sequence joins TRBV4-3 and TRBJ1-1; D possibly corresponds to TRBD1 (5 bases). This CDR3 contains 15 residues. V was shortened by 0 bases and J by 1 base, with 9 bases between the two germline ends. Germline CDR1 is LGHNA and CDR2 is YSLEER. CDR3 DNA sequence: TGCGCCAGCAGCCAAGATCTCCAGGGGAACACTGAAGCTTTCTTT. Encoded protein: CASSQDLQGNTEAFF.

Here the CDR3 reads CSASVTQGPFASYEQYF. CDR3 in DNA: TGCAGTGCTAGTGTAACCCAGGGACCTTTTGCCTCCTACGAGCAGTACTTC. This chain joins TRBV20-1 and TRBJ2-7, with D perhaps assigned TRBD1 or TRBD2 (5 bases each). Germline CDR1 and CDR2: DFQATT and SNEGSKA (reference sequence). V was cut by 3 bases and J by 0 bases, with 21 bases left in between. The CDR3 is 17 amino acids.

The chain joins TRBV9 to TRBJ1-6; D remains ambiguous. With 0 bases removed from V and 7 bases from J, the gap between germline ends came to 11 bases. The CDR3 runs to 15 residues. Germline V gene data show CDR1 as SGDLS and CDR2 as YYNGEE. The CDR3 protein is CASSVGAVWNSPLHF. The CDR3 DNA reads as TGTGCCAGCAGCGTAGGGGCAGTCTGGAATTCACCCCTCCACTTT.

The chain joins TRBV4-2 to TRBJ2-5; 7 bases line up with TRBD2. The CDR3 has 14 residues. After removal of 4 bases from V and 3 bases from J, the junction contained 5 bases not matched to a gene. The V gene's germline CDR1 is LGHNA and CDR2 YNFKEQ. As DNA, the CDR3 is TGTGCCAGCAGCCCGGGGGGTTTGGAAGAGACCCAGTACTTC. Protein product: CASSPGGLEETQYF.

The V and J genes are TRBV14 and TRBJ1-1, with D possibly being TRBD1 (6 bases). The V gene's germline CDR1 is SGHDN and CDR2 FVKESK. The CDR3 consists of 14 residues. V gave up 4 bases and J gave up 2 bases, with 11 bases separating them. The CDR3 nucleotides are TGTGCCAGCAGCCGGGGGGCGGTTAACACTGAAGCTTTCTTT. Amino acid sequence: CASSRGAVNTEAFF.

The rearrangement joins TRBV6-2 or TRBV6-3 to TRBJ1-2; TRBD1 is a possible D gene (6 bases). This CDR3 is 16 amino acids long. Germline V CDR1 and CDR2: MNHEY, SVGEGT. V was pared by 4 bases and J by 0 bases, with 15 bases between. The DNA for the CDR3 is TGTGCCAGCAGTTTGTCACGGGACACCTCTAACTATGGCTACACCTTC. It codes for CASSLSRDTSNYGYTF.

This chain links TRBV10-3 with TRBJ2-1, with D hard to call. Between the trimmed V and J ends, which lost 5 bases and 4 bases, there was a span of 9 bases. This CDR3 is built from 13 residues. CDR1 is ENHRY and CDR2 is SYGVKD in the germline V gene. CDR3 sequence: CAISPDPYNEQFF. The DNA of the CDR3 is TGTGCCATCAGTCCGGACCCGTACAATGAGCAGTTCTTC.

This chain uses TRBV3-1 (or the pseudogene TRBV3-2) with TRBJ1-1; TRBD1 aligns across 9 bases. The CDR3 is 15 residues long. CDR1 and CDR2 (germline): LGHDT, YNNKEL (reference sequence). The ends lost 2 bases at V and 1 base at J; junction bases unmatched: 2. The CDR3 spells CASSQKQGANTEAFF. CDR3 nucleotides: TGTGCCAGCAGCCAAAAACAGGGGGCGAACACTGAAGCTTTCTTT.

The V gene is TRBV30, the J gene TRBJ2-2; D is perhaps TRBD1 (5 bases). The germline CDR1 and CDR2 sequences are GTSNPN and SVGIG (reference sequence). This CDR3 has 14 residues. V was shortened by 3 bases and J by 2 bases, with 10 bases between the two germline ends. This CDR3 is CAWRKRGNTGELFF. Written as DNA, the CDR3 is TGTGCCTGGAGAAAAAGGGGCAACACCGGGGAGCTGTTTTTT.

The chain uses TRBV30 and TRBJ2-2; no firm D call. The CDR3 spans 12 residues. The germline V gene has CDR1 GTSNPN and CDR2 SVGIG (reference sequence). Trimming removed 4 bases at V and 3 bases at J, with 6 bases between. The CDR3 is CAWTGDTGELFF. The CDR3 DNA follows: TGTGCCTGGACAGGAGACACCGGGGAGCTGTTTTTT.

The rearrangement joins TRBV2 to TRBJ2-1; 10 nucleotides agree with TRBD2. V trimming: 6 bases; J trimming: 2 bases; junction bases outside the gene matches: 10. The CDR3 extends over 17 amino acids. CDR1 is SNHLY and CDR2 is FYNNEI in the germline V gene. CDR3 DNA: TGTGCCAGCAGCTCGACCCTAGCGGGGGTGGCCTACAATGAGCAGTTCTTC. Translating gives CASSSTLAGVAYNEQFF.

The chain uses TRBV9 and TRBJ2-1, with D maybe TRBD1 (5 bases). Trimming left V 2 bases short and J 9 bases short, with 12 bases between. The CDR3 runs to 13 residues. CDR1 is SGDLS, CDR2 YYNGEE, per germline. The CDR3 DNA sequence: TGTGCCAGCAGCGTTCAGGGATGGGGTGAGCAGTTCTTC. This codes for CASSVQGWGEQFF.

The genes are TRBV5-8 and TRBJ1-4; D not certain. Germline loops: CDR1 SGHTS, CDR2 YDEGEE. V lost 0 bases, J lost 1 base, and 7 bases lay in between. The CDR3 extends over 15 amino acids. For the CDR3, the DNA is TGTGCCAGCAGCTTGGAACAGAGAACTAATGAAAAACTGTTTTTT. Translation gives CASSLEQRTNEKLFF.